The present entry profiles one TCR beta chain with its context. No antigen is known for it. The data were produced by immunoSEQ multiplex PCR, yet TCRdb's version contains in-frame clones alone and is incomplete. The sample consists of approximately 68,000 clones, 70% to 90% of them appearing once. The CDR3 loop spans 16 amino acids. V dropped 3 bases and J dropped 2 bases, with 14 bases sitting between them. Germline V gives CDR1 SGHRS, CDR2 YFSETQ. The entry originates in a study of T cell responses to AZD1222 COVID-19 vaccine. At the level of the study: Second-dose timings of about 4 or about 12 weeks were pooled.

Findings and caveats of the study: Donors were chiefly white British, with a greater number of females, and clonal diversity was perhaps underestimated. Among those given AZD1222, only 5 to 7 were seropositive at baseline. Once two AZD1222 doses were given, Spike-specific TCR breadth and depth went up.

The gene calls are TRBV5-1 and TRBJ2-2, with D maybe TRBD2 (6 bases). Sequencing was performed on peripheral blood, taken on day 0 of AZD1222 vaccination. This TCR was sampled from an adult in good health. The CDR3 DNA reads as TGCGCCAGCAGCTCAAAAGCGCGGGGTAACACCGGGGAGCTGTTTTTT. Protein: CASSSKARGNTGELFF.